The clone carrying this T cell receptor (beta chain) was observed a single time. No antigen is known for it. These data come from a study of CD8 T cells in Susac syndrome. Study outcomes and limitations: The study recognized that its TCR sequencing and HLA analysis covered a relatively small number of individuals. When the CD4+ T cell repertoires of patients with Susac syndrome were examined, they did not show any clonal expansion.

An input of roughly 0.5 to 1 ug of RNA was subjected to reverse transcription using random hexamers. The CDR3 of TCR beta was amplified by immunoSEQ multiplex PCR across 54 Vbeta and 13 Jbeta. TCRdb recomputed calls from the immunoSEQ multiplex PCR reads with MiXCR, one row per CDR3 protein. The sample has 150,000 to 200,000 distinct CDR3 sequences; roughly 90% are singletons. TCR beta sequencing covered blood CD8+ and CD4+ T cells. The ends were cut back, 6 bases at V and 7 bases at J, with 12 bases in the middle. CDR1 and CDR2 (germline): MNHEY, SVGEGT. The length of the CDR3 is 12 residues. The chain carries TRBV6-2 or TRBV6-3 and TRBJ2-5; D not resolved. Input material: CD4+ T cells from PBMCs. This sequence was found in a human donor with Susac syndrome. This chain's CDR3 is CASRWLTGTQYF. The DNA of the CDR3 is TGTGCCAGCAGATGGCTTACGGGGACCCAGTACTTC.